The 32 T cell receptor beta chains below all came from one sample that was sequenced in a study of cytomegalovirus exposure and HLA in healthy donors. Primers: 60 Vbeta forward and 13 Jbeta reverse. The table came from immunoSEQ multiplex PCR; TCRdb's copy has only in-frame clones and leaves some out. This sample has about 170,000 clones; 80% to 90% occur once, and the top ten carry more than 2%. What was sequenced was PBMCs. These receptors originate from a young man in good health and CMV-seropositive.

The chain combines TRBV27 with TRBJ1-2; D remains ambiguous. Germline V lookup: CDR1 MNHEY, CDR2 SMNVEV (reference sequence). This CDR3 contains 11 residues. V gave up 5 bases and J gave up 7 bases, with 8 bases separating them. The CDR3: CASSPGFGYTF. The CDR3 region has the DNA TGTGCCAGCAGTCCGGGGTTTGGCTACACCTTC.

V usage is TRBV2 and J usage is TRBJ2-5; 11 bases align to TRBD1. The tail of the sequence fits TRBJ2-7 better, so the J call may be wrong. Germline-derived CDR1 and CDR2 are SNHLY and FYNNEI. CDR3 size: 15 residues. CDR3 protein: CASSAGTGGGYEQYF. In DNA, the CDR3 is TGTGCCAGCAGCGCCGGGACAGGGGGAGGTTACGAGCAGTACTTC.

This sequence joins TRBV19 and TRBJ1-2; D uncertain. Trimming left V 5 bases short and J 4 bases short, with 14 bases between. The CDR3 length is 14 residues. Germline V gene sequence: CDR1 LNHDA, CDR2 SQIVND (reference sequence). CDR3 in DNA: TGTGCCAGTAGTCCGCGTGGTTGGTCCTATGGCTACACCTTC. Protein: CASSPRGWSYGYTF.

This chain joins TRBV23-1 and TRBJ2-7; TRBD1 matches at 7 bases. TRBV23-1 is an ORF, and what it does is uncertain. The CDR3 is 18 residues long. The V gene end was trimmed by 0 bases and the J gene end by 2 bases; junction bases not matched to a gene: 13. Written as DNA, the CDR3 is TGCGCCAGCAGTCAATCTCGGGTCGGGCCAAGGGGGCCCTACGAGCAGTACTTC. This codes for CASSQSRVGPRGPYEQYF.

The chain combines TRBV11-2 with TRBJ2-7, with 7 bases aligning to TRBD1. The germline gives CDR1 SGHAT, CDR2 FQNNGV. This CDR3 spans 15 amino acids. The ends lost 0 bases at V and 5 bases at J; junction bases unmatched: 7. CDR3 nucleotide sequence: TGTGCCAGCAGCTTAGACCGACAGGGTCGACACGAGCAGTACTTC. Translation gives CASSLDRQGRHEQYF.

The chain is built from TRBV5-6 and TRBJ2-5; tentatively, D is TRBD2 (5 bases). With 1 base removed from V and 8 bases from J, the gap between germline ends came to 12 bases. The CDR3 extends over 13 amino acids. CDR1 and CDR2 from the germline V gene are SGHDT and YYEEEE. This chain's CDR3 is CASSLLRGNTQYF. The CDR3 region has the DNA TGTGCCAGCAGCTTGTTAAGAGGGAATACCCAGTACTTC. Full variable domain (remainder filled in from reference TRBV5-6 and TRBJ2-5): DAGVTQSPTHLIKTRGQQVTLRCSPKSGHDTVSWYQQALGQGPQFIFQYYEEEERQRGNFPDRFSGHQFPNYSSELNVNALLLGDSALYLCASSLLRGNTQYFGPGTRLLVL.

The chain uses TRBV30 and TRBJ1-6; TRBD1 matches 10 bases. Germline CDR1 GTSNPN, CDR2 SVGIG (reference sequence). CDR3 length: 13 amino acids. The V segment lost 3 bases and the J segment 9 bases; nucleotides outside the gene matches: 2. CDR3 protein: CAWRGDRGSPLHF. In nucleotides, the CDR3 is TGTGCCTGGAGGGGGGACAGGGGTTCACCCCTCCACTTT.

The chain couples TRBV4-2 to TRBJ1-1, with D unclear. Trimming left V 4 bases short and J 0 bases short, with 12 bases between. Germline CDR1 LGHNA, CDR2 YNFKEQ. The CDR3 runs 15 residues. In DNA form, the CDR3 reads TGTGCCAGCAGCCCAGATAGAAATGTGAACACTGAAGCTTTCTTT. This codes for CASSPDRNVNTEAFF.

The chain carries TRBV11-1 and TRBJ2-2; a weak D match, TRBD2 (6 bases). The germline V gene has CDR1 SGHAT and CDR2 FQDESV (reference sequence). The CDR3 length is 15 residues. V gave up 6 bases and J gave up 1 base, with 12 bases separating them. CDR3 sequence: CASRPPEGNTGELFF. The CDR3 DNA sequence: TGTGCCAGCAGGCCACCGGAGGGGAACACCGGGGAGCTGTTTTTT.

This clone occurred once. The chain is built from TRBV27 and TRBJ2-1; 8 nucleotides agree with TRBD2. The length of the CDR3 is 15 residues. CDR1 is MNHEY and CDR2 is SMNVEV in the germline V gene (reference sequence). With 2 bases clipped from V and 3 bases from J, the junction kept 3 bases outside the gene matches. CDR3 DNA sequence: TGTGCCAGCAGTTTAGGTAGCGGGATCTACAATGAGCAGTTCTTC. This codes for CASSLGSGIYNEQFF.

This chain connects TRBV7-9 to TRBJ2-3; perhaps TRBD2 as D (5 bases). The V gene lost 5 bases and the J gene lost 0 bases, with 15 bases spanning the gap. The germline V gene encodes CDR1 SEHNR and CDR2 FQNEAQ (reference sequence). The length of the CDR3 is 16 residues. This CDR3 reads CASSQTADFSTDTQYF. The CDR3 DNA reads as TGTGCCAGCAGCCAAACAGCGGACTTTAGCACAGATACGCAGTATTTT. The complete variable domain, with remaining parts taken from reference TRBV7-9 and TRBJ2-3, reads DTGVSQNPRHKITKRGQNVTFRCDPISEHNRLYWYRQTLGQGPEFLTYFQNEAQLEKSRLLSDRFSAERPKGSFSTLEIQRTEQGDSAMYLCASSQTADFSTDTQYFGPGTRLTVL.

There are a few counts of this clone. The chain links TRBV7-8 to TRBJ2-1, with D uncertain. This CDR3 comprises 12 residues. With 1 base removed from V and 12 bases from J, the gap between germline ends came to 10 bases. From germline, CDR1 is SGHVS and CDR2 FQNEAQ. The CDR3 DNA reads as TGTGCCAGCAGCTTAGTTCCTAGTTGGCAGTTCTTC. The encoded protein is CASSLVPSWQFF.

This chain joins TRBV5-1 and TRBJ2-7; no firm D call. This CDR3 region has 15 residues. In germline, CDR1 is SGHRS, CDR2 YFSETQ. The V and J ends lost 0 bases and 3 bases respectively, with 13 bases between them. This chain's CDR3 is CASSLGSITVYEQYF. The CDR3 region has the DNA TGCGCCAGCAGCTTGGGGTCGATCACGGTCTACGAGCAGTACTTC.

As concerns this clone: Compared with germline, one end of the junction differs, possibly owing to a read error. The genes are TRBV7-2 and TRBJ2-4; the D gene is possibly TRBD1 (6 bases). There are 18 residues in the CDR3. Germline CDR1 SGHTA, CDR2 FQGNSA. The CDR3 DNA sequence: TGTGCCAGCAGCTTCCCTCGGGCGGACAGAACAGCCAAAAACAGTCAGTACTTC. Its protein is CASSFPRADRTAKNSQYF.

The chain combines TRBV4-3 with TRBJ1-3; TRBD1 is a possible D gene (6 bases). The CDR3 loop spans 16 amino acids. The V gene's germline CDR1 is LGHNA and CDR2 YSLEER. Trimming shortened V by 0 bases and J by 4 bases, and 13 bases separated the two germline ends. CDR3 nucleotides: TGCGCCAGCAGCCAAGAGAGGGGGGGTTCGGGAAACACCATATATTTT. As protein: CASSQERGGSGNTIYF.

CDR3 residues: CASSLVLSGSGGLYEQYF. Written as DNA, the CDR3 is TGTGCCAGCAGCTTGGTTCTGAGCGGTAGCGGGGGCCTCTACGAGCAGTACTTC. The V and J genes are TRBV5-4 and TRBJ2-7, with TRBD2 matching 9 bases. Germline V lookup: CDR1 SGHNT, CDR2 YYREEE (reference sequence). Germline trimming cut 0 bases from V and 3 bases from J; bases unmatched to any gene: 13. CDR3 length equals 18 residues.

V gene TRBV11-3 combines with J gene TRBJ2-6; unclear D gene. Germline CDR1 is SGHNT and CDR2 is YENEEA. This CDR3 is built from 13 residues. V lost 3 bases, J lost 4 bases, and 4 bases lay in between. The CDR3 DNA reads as TGTGCCAGCAGCTTGGGCGGGGCCAACGTCCTGACTTTC. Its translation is CASSLGGANVLTF.

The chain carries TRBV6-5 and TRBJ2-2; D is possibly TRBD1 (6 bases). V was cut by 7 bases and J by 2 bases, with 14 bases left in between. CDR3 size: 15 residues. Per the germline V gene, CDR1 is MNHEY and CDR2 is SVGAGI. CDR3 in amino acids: CASTLQGPNTGELFF. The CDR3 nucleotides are TGTGCCAGCACCTTGCAGGGGCCAAACACCGGGGAGCTGTTTTTT.

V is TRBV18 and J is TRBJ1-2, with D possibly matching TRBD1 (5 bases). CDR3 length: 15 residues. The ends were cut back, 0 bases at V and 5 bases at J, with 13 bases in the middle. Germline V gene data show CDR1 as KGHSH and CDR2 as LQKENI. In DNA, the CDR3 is TGTGCCAGCTCACCACCGAACACCGGGACTTATGGCTACACCTTC. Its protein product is CASSPPNTGTYGYTF.

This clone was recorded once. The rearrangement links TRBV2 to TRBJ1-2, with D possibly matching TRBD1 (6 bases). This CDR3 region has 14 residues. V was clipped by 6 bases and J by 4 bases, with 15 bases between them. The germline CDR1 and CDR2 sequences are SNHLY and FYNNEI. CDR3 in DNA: TGTGCCAGCAGACAGGGCGAGATAGGCTATGGCTACACCTTC. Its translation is CASRQGEIGYGYTF.

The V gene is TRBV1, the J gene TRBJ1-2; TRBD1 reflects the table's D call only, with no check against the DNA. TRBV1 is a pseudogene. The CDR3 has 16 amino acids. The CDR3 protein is CTSSQDGWYSGLGYTF. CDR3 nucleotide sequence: TGCACCAGCAGCCAAGATGGTTGGTATTCAGGCCTCGGCTACACCTTC.

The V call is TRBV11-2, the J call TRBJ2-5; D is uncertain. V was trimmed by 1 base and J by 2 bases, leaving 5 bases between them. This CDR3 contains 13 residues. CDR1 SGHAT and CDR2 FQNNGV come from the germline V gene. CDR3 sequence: CASSLGAQETQYF. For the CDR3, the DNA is TGTGCCAGCAGCTTAGGGGCTCAAGAGACCCAGTACTTC. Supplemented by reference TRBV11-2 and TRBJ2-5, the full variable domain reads EAGVAQSPRYKIIEKRQSVAFWCNPISGHATLYWYQQILGQGPKLLIQFQNNGVVDDSQLPKDRFSAERLKGVDSTLKIQPAKLEDSAVYLCASSLGAQETQYFGPGTRLLVL.

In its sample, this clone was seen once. CDR3 in amino acids: CASSLASSGGSYNEQFF. CDR3 coding DNA: TGTGCCAGCAGCTTAGCGTCTAGCGGGGGGTCCTACAATGAGCAGTTCTTC. V gene TRBV7-2 combines with J gene TRBJ2-1; 11 bases are a match to TRBD2. V shed 0 bases, J shed 1 base, and the junction held 2 bases outside the gene matches. Germline CDR1 is SGHTA and CDR2 is FQGNSA. The CDR3 sequence is 17 residues long. Drawing the rest from reference TRBV7-2 and TRBJ2-1, the complete variable domain is GAGVSQSPSNKVTEKGKDVELRCDPISGHTALYWYRQSLGQGLEFLIYFQGNSAPDKSGLPSDRFSAERTGGSVSTLTIQRTQQEDSAVYLCASSLASSGGSYNEQFFGPGTRLTVL.

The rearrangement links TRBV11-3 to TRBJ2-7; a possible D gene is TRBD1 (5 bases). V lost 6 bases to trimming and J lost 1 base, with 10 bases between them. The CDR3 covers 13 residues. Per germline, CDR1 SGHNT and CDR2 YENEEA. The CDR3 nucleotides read TGTGCCAGCAGTTCCAGGGATTCCTACGAGCAGTACTTC. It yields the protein CASSSRDSYEQYF.

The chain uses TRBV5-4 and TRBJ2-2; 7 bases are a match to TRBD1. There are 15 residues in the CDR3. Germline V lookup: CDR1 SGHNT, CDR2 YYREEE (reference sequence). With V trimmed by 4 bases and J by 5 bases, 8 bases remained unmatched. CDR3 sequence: CASSEDREFTGELFF. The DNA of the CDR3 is TGTGCCAGCAGCGAAGACAGGGAATTTACCGGGGAGCTGTTTTTT.

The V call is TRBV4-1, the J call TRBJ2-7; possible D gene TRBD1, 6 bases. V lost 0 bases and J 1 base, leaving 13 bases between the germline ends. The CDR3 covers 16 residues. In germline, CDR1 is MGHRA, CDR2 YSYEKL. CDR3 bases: TGCGCCAGCAGCCAAGAACAAAATGACAGGTCCTACGAGCAGTACTTC. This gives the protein CASSQEQNDRSYEQYF.

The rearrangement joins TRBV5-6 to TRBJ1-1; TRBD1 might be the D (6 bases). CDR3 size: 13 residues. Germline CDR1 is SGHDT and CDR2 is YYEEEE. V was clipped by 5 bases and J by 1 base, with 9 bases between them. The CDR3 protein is CASRTQGNTEAFF. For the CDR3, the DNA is TGTGCCAGCAGGACACAGGGGAACACTGAAGCTTTCTTT.

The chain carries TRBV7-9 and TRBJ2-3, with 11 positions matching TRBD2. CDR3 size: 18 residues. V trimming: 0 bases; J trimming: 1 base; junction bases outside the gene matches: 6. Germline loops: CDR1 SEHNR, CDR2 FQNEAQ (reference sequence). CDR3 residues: CASSLARLAGGGTDTQYF. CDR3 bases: TGTGCCAGCAGCTTAGCGCGCCTAGCGGGGGGCGGCACAGATACGCAGTATTTT.

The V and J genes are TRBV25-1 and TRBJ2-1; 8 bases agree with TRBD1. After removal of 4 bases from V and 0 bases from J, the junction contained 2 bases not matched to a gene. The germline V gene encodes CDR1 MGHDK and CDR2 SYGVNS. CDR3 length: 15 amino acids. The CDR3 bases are TGTGCCAGCAGTGCTGACAGGGGCTCCTACAATGAGCAGTTCTTC. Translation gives CASSADRGSYNEQFF.

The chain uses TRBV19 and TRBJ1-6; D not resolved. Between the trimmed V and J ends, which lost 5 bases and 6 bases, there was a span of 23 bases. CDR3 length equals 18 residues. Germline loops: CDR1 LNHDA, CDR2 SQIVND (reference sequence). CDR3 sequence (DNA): TGTGCCAGTAGTGGTTTAGTCGGTCCGGGAGGCTTTAATTCACCCCTCCACTTT. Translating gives CASSGLVGPGGFNSPLHF.

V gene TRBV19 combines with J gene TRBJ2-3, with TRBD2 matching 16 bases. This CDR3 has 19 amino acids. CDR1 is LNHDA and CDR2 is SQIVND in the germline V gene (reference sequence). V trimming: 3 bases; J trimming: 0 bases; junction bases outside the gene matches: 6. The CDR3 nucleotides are TGTGCCAGTAGTATGGGACTAGCGGGGGGGCGGGATAGCACAGATACGCAGTATTTT. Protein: CASSMGLAGGRDSTDTQYF.

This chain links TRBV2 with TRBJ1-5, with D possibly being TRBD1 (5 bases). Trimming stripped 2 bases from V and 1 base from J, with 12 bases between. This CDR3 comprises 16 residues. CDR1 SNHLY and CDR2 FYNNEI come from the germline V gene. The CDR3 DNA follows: TGTGCCAGCAGTGAATCGACAGTTCAAAGCAATCAGCCCCAGCATTTT. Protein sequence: CASSESTVQSNQPQHF. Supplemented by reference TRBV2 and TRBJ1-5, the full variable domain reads EPEVTQTPSHQVTQMGQEVILRCVPISNHLYFYWYRQILGQKVEFLVSFYNNEISEKSEIFDDQFSVERPDGSNFTLKIRSTKLEDSAMYFCASSESTVQSNQPQHFGDGTRLSIL.